The clone carrying this T cell receptor beta chain has a single count. Its antigen remains unidentified. Preparation of TCR beta libraries was done by quantitative 5'-RACE with molecular barcodes. TCRdb re-derived calls from the 5' RACE reads in MiXCR, one entry per CDR3 protein. The sample carries approximately 350,000 distinct CDR3 sequences, around 20% recorded once. This entry is derived from a study of CD8 T cells in ankylosing spondylitis. Points from the study as a whole: Disease-linked clones were CD8+ and relatively rare in peripheral blood. From matched ankylosing spondylitis synovial fluid, disease-linked clones were reportedly recovered at significantly enriched levels.

The TCR sequence derives from a male donor with ankylosing spondylitis or in good health (not recorded which). Sequenced input: blood, either unsorted or a sorted T cell fraction (not recorded which).

CDR3 protein: CASSLVLDEKLFF. The CDR3 nucleotides are TGTGCCAGCAGTCTAGTTTTAGATGAAAAACTGTTTTTT. This chain links TRBV11-2 with TRBJ1-4; D is unresolved. CDR3 length: 13 residues. The germline V and J ends were trimmed by 6 bases and 6 bases, with 11 bases remaining between them. CDR1 is SGHAT, CDR2 FQNNGV, per germline. Full variable domain (outside the CDR3, taken from reference TRBV11-2 and TRBJ1-4): EAGVAQSPRYKIIEKRQSVAFWCNPISGHATLYWYQQILGQGPKLLIQFQNNGVVDDSQLPKDRFSAERLKGVDSTLKIQPAKLEDSAVYLCASSLVLDEKLFFGSGTQLSVL.